The present TCR beta chain was sequenced within a study of neoadjuvant anti-PD-1 for oral cavity cancer. These newly diagnosed stage II-IVA oral cavity squamous cell carcinoma patients had no prior systemic or radiation treatment. Clones were read by immunoSEQ multiplex PCR, and TCRdb kept only the in-frame ones, dropping some. Of approximately 83,000 clones listed, about 80% are singletons. Regarding the study as a whole: Treg/Th17 ratio rose with pretreatment blood and fell with post-treatment tumor TCRbeta clonality.

This clone was seen more than once but under ten times. Its antigen is undetermined. The CDR3 is made up of 16 amino acids. V gave up 5 bases and J gave up 3 bases, with 16 bases separating them. The germline CDR1 and CDR2 sequences are SEHNR and FQNEAQ (reference sequence). The source was PBMCs, collected before nivolumab (anti-PD-1) treatment. This receptor was identified in a person aged 40 to 85 with oral cavity squamous cell carcinoma. This rearrangement joins TRBV7-9 to TRBJ2-2; TRBD2 might be the D (5 bases). The CDR3 nucleotides are TGTGCCAGCAGCCCCTTTGTGCGGGCGTACACCGGGGAGCTGTTTTTT. Residues: CASSPFVRAYTGELFF. The variable domain in full, completed from reference TRBV7-9 and TRBJ2-2, reads DTGVSQNPRHKITKRGQNVTFRCDPISEHNRLYWYRQTLGQGPEFLTYFQNEAQLEKSRLLSDRFSAERPKGSFSTLEIQRTEQGDSAMYLCASSPFVRAYTGELFFGEGSRLTVL.